This TCR beta chain is from a study of CD8 T cells in ankylosing spondylitis. One entry per CDR3 protein, called by TCRdb with MiXCR from the 5' RACE reads. The top ten clones hold approximately 42% of a sample with 200,000 to 250,000 distinct CDR3 sequences, about 16% of them seen once. Study-wide results and caveats: Enrichment of disease-linked clones was reportedly significant in matched ankylosing spondylitis synovial fluid. Seemingly characteristic of ankylosing spondylitis blood was a TCR beta motif consisting of eight highly homologous variants.

The CDR3 totals 19 residues. From germline, CDR1 is DFQATT and CDR2 SNEGSKA (reference sequence). The V end was cut by 0 bases, the J end by 7 bases, with 29 bases between. This clonotype was detected a few times. The target antigen is unknown. This chain joins TRBV20-1 and TRBJ2-3; possible D gene TRBD2, 6 bases. This clonotype originated in a male donor with ankylosing spondylitis. The sample taken for sequencing was blood, either unsorted or a sorted T cell fraction (not recorded which). CDR3 DNA: TGCAGTGCTAGAGATAGTTTGGGCTTAGACCCTAAGGGAGGAAATACGCAGTATTTT. Protein: CSARDSLGLDPKGGNTQYF.